This entry lists 19 T cell receptor beta chains sequenced from one sample in a study of molecular identifiers for immune sequencing clone quantification. Via MiXCR, TCRdb re-called the PCR reads, giving one row per CDR3 protein. Found here are about 320,000 distinct CDR3 sequences, about 22% of them singletons; the top ten hold approximately 0.83%. Sequencing was carried out using naive CD8+ T cells from blood, with Jurkat cell RNA spiked in. Specified subset: FACS-sorted CD8+CD4-CCR7+CD45RA+ naive T cells. All receptors derive from a human donor in good health. Some libraries in this study had Jurkat cell RNA spiked in.

This clonotype was counted many times. This chain joins TRBV2 and TRBJ2-1, with 13 bases lining up with TRBD2. Germline trimming cut 6 bases from V and 4 bases from J; bases unmatched to any gene: 6. The CDR3 extends over 16 amino acids. Germline-derived CDR1 and CDR2 are SNHLY and FYNNEI. The CDR3 protein is CASSLLLAGGYNEQFF. CDR3 DNA: TGTGCCAGCAGCCTATTACTAGCGGGGGGGTACAATGAGCAGTTCTTC.

About this clonotype itself: A much larger clone is a single base away; this may be a read error. The chain combines TRBV2 with TRBJ1-2; 8 bases map to TRBD1. The CDR3 has 15 amino acids. CDR1 is SNHLY and CDR2 is FYNNEI in the germline V gene. The CDR3 spells CASSGGQGDNYGCTF. CDR3 DNA sequence: TGTGCCAGCAGTGGTGGACAGGGCGATAACTATGGCTGCACCTTC.

This clonotype was seen at least ten times. The chain has TRBV9 and TRBJ1-1; D is unresolved. Germline assignment: CDR1 SGDLS and CDR2 YYNGEE. The ends were cut back, 3 bases at V and 1 base at J, with 7 bases in the middle. This CDR3 has 13 residues. In DNA form, the CDR3 reads TGTGCCAGCAGCGCGGAGAGGAACACTGAAGCTTTCTTT. This codes for CASSAERNTEAFF.

The sample holds many counts of this clonotype. V and J are TRBV29-1 and TRBJ2-6, with D hard to call. The V gene's germline CDR1 is SQVTM and CDR2 ANQGSEA. V dropped 4 bases and J dropped 0 bases, with 4 bases sitting between them. The CDR3 is 13 residues long. The CDR3 bases are TGCAGCGTTGTGGGCTCTGGGGCCAACGTCCTGACTTTC. Its translation is CSVVGSGANVLTF.

This clonotype was found many times. This rearrangement joins TRBV6-1 to TRBJ1-5; D call uncertain. Trimming cost V 6 bases and J 3 bases, with 3 bases left between them. The length of the CDR3 is 11 residues. Germline loops: CDR1 MNHNS, CDR2 SASEGT. CDR3 loop: CASSDNQPQHF. In DNA form, the CDR3 reads TGTGCCAGCAGCGACAATCAGCCCCAGCATTTT.

As regards this clonotype: A read error is likely, as this CDR3 ends without the conserved phenylalanine or tryptophan. The CDR3 loop reads CASSPYPGGAYEQYS. The DNA for the CDR3 is TGCGCCAGCAGCCCCTACCCGGGGGGTGCCTACGAGCAGTACTCC. V and J are TRBV4-3 and TRBJ2-7; TRBD2 matches at 7 bases. This CDR3 has 15 amino acids. CDR1 is LGHNA and CDR2 is YSLEER in the germline V gene. J was trimmed by 2 bases and V by 4 bases; bases with no gene match: 8.

This clonotype showed up just once. This chain uses TRBV27 with TRBJ2-1; a weak D match, TRBD2 (5 bases). This CDR3 contains 16 residues. Per the germline V gene, CDR1 is MNHEY and CDR2 is SMNVEV (reference sequence). V gave up 3 bases and J gave up 4 bases, with 16 bases separating them. CDR3 DNA sequence: TGTGCCAGCAGTTTCATTAGCCCTCGAGGGTACAATGAGCAGTTCTTC. Amino acid sequence: CASSFISPRGYNEQFF.

This clonotype was detected a few times. The rearrangement joins TRBV11-2 to TRBJ2-1; 10 nucleotides match TRBD2. The germline gives CDR1 SGHAT, CDR2 FQNNGV. V lost 1 base, J lost 9 bases, and 9 bases stayed unmatched. There are 16 residues in the CDR3. The chain's CDR3 is CASSLARLAGVREQFF. Written as DNA, the CDR3 is TGTGCCAGCAGCTTAGCCCGGCTAGCGGGAGTACGTGAGCAGTTCTTC.

This clonotype was recorded many times. The chain combines TRBV4-1 with TRBJ2-5; no clear D gene. The V gene lost 1 base and the J gene lost 3 bases, with 9 bases spanning the gap. Germline loops: CDR1 MGHRA, CDR2 YSYEKL. The CDR3 is 14 residues long. In DNA, the CDR3 is TGCGCCAGCAGCCAAGCCAGCGTCGAAGAGACCCAGTACTTC. Protein: CASSQASVEETQYF.

Turning to this clonotype: It may be a read error: a sequence one base away is much more abundant. The rearrangement joins TRBV6-2 or TRBV6-3 to TRBJ2-1; 10 positions match TRBD2. The CDR3 sequence is 19 residues long. Germline CDR1 reads MNHEY; CDR2 reads SVGEGT. CDR3 in DNA: TGTGCCAGTTTAACCGCCACCTTCGAGCGGGGGGGCCGTCCCAATGAGCAGTCCTTC. Translation gives CASLTATFERGGRPNEQSF.

Comment on this clonotype: This sequence may be a read error, since a much larger clone differs from it by one base. Because the CDR3 is missing its conserved closing phenylalanine or tryptophan, this is likely a read error. The V gene is TRBV6-5, the J gene TRBJ1-2; D not certain. Trimming removed 4 bases at V and 3 bases at J, with 9 bases between. This CDR3 has 13 amino acids. Germline V gene sequence: CDR1 MNHEY, CDR2 SVGAGI. The chain's CDR3 is CASSWGSHYGYTL. The CDR3 DNA follows: TGTGCCAGCAGTTGGGGAAGTCACTATGGCTACACCCTC.

Concerning this clonotype: This sequence may be a read error, since a much larger clone differs from it by one base. The V gene is TRBV29-1, the J gene TRBJ2-7, with D possibly matching TRBD2 (5 bases). The CDR3 is 13 residues long. V lost 4 bases and J lost 2, with 12 bases in between. Germline CDR1 SQVTM, CDR2 ANQGSEA. CDR3 nucleotide sequence: TGCAGCGTTGCCCATGGAGGCACCTACGAGCAGTACTTC. Translated: CSVAHGGTYEQYF.

In its sample, this clonotype was seen many times. This chain's CDR3 is CASSLLASGDYEQYF. The CDR3 DNA reads TGTGCCAGCAGCTTACTGGCCAGCGGAGATTACGAGCAGTACTTC. The chain recombines TRBV11-2 with TRBJ2-7; D perhaps matches TRBD2 (5 bases). The CDR3 is made up of 15 amino acids. V was pared by 2 bases and J by 4 bases, with 15 bases between. The germline gives CDR1 SGHAT, CDR2 FQNNGV.

This clonotype was observed many times. The chain recombines TRBV28 with TRBJ2-7; possible D gene TRBD2, 5 bases. CDR1 is MDHEN, CDR2 SYDVKM, per germline. This CDR3 is built from 14 residues. V lost 2 bases and J lost 3, with 11 bases in between. The CDR3 coding sequence is TGTGCCAGCAGTTTACGGGGTTTCGTCTACGAGCAGTACTTC. Amino acid sequence: CASSLRGFVYEQYF.

This clonotype was detected a few times. V usage is TRBV4-3 and J usage is TRBJ2-3; 10 bases map to TRBD1. Germline-derived CDR1 and CDR2 are LGHNA and YSLEER. J was trimmed by 5 bases and V by 4 bases; bases with no gene match: 9. The CDR3 contains 16 residues. CDR3 sequence: CASSPRDRGSGDTQYF. The CDR3 DNA reads as TGCGCCAGCAGCCCCCGGGACAGGGGCTCGGGAGATACGCAGTATTTT.

This clonotype was recorded many times. The chain is built from TRBV6-4 and TRBJ2-3, with 7 bases matching TRBD2. CDR1 is MRHNA, CDR2 SNTAGT, per germline. The CDR3 has 15 residues. With 0 bases clipped from V and 2 bases from J, the junction kept 2 bases outside the gene matches. DNA of the CDR3: TGTGCCAGCAGTGACTCTGCGGGAGCCACAGATACGCAGTATTTT. Translation gives CASSDSAGATDTQYF.

This clonotype was counted at least ten times. The chain has TRBV6-2 or TRBV6-3 and TRBJ2-7; D uncertain. The CDR3 consists of 12 residues. Trimming removed 2 bases at V and 6 bases at J, with 8 bases between. Looked up from germline, CDR1 is MNHEY and CDR2 is SVGEGT. The CDR3 region has the DNA TGTGCCAGCAGTTACGCCGGAGCCGAGCAGTACTTC. It translates to CASSYAGAEQYF.

The chain employs TRBV11-2 and TRBJ1-2; D is ambiguous. Germline V CDR1 and CDR2: SGHAT, FQNNGV. V was pared by 1 base and J by 8 bases, with 11 bases between. The CDR3 loop spans 13 amino acids. The CDR3 DNA follows: TGTGCCAGCAGCTTAGCCCCCGGTGAAGGCTACACCTTC. Translating gives CASSLAPGEGYTF.

This clonotype appeared many times. This sequence joins TRBV28 and TRBJ1-2; 12 nucleotides match TRBD1. Germline V gene data show CDR1 as MDHEN and CDR2 as SYDVKM. The CDR3 has 14 amino acids. Trimming took 5 bases from V and 10 from J; bases not matched to a gene: 8. The chain's CDR3 is CASSGGTGGLTYTF. CDR3 DNA sequence: TGTGCCAGCAGTGGGGGGACAGGGGGCTTGACCTACACCTTC.